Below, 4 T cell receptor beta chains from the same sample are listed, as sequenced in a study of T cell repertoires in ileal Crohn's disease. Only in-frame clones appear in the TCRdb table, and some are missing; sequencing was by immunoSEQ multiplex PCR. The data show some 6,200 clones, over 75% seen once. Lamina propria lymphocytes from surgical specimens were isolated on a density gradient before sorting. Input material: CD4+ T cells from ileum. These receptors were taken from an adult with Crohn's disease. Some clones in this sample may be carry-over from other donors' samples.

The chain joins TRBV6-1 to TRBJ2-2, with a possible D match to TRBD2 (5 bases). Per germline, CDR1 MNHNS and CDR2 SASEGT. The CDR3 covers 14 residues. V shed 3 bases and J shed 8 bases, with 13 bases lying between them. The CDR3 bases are TGTGCCAGCAGTGACCTGGGCGGGCGGGGGGAGCTGTTTTTT. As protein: CASSDLGGRGELFF.

CDR3 region: CASSAQASSYEQYF. The DNA for the CDR3 is TGTGCCAGTAGCGCACAGGCGAGCTCCTACGAGCAGTACTTC. V is TRBV19 and J is TRBJ2-7; D is possibly TRBD1 (5 bases). CDR1 is LNHDA and CDR2 is SQIVND in the germline V gene (reference sequence). The V end was cut by 6 bases, the J end by 0 bases, with 12 bases between. This CDR3 region has 14 residues.

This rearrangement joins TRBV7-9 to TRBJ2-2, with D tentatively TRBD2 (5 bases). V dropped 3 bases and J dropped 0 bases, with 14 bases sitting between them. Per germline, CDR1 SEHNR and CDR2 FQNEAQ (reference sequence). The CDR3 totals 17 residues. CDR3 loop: CASSFPLREPNTGELFF. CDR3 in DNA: TGTGCCAGCAGCTTCCCACTGAGGGAGCCGAACACCGGGGAGCTGTTTTTT.

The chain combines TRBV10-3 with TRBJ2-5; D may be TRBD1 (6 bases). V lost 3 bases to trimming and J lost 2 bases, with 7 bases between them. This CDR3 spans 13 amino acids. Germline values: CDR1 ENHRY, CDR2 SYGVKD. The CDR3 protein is CAISDTGQETQYF. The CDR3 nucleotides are TGTGCCATCAGTGACACAGGGCAAGAGACCCAGTACTTC.